The 19 T cell receptor beta chains in this list originate from one sample, sequenced in a study of T cells in Graves' hyperthyroidism and ophthalmopathy. The TCR beta CDR3 regions underwent amplification using RNA transcripts as the source. The HTBI set primed first-round TCR CDR3 RT-PCR. TCRdb itself ran the multiplex PCR reads through MiXCR, one entry per CDR3 protein. The table shows roughly 420,000 distinct CDR3 sequences, with approximately 14% occurring only once. The sequenced sample consisted of blood. These receptors originate from a woman between 18 and 30 years old with Graves' hyperthyroidism.

This clonotype occurred many times. V and J are TRBV20-1 and TRBJ2-4; TRBD1 aligns across 8 bases. The CDR3 covers 15 residues. The ends lost 5 bases at V and 1 base at J; junction bases unmatched: 7. Germline loops: CDR1 DFQATT, CDR2 SNEGSKA (reference sequence). CDR3 region: CSAPRDRLAKNIQYF. The CDR3, as DNA: TGCAGTGCTCCCCGGGACAGGCTGGCCAAAAACATTCAGTACTTC.

The gene calls are TRBV6-2 or TRBV6-3 and TRBJ2-7; D remains unclear. Trimming stripped 7 bases from V and 2 bases from J, with 15 bases between. The CDR3 contains 14 residues. The germline CDR1 and CDR2 sequences are MNHEY and SVGEGT. CDR3 nucleotide sequence: TGTGCCAGCAATATAGGTGGGCACCCCTACGAGCAGTACTTC. Protein: CASNIGGHPYEQYF.

This clonotype was seen at least ten times. The rearrangement uses TRBV20-1 and TRBJ2-2; TRBD2 matches at 7 bases. Trimming at V came to 0 bases and at J to 5 bases, leaving 3 bases not matched to a gene. The CDR3 is made up of 14 amino acids. Germline CDR1 DFQATT, CDR2 SNEGSKA (reference sequence). The DNA of the CDR3 is TGCAGTGCTAGAGATGGCGGGAGTACCGGGGAGCTGTTTTTT. This encodes CSARDGGSTGELFF.

This clonotype was picked up many times. The V call is TRBV11-2, the J call TRBJ2-7; 7 bases line up with TRBD1. With 8 bases clipped from V and 6 bases from J, the junction kept 22 bases outside the gene matches. There are 17 residues in the CDR3. Germline loops: CDR1 SGHAT, CDR2 FQNNGV. The CDR3 DNA reads as TGTGCCAGCCATTCGGGTCCCGGGACAGCACTTGCGAGCGAGCAGTACTTC. Its translation is CASHSGPGTALASEQYF.

This clonotype was seen more than once but under ten times. This chain joins TRBV14 and TRBJ2-1; 7 bases fit TRBD1. Germline-derived CDR1 and CDR2 are SGHDN and FVKESK. This CDR3 is 13 amino acids long. The V segment lost 4 bases and the J segment 12 bases; nucleotides outside the gene matches: 9. CDR3 in DNA: TGTGCCAGCAGCCCAGGACAGGCCGTGGGGCAGTTCTTC. Translating it yields CASSPGQAVGQFF. The variable domain in full, completed from reference TRBV14 and TRBJ2-1, reads EAGVTQFPSHSVIEKGQTVTLRCDPISGHDNLYWYRRVMGKEIKFLLHFVKESKQDESGMPNNRFLAERTGGTYSTLKVQPAELEDSGVYFCASSPGQAVGQFFGPGTRLTVL.

This clonotype was detected only a few times. The chain couples TRBV2 to TRBJ2-5, with 11 positions matching TRBD2. V was clipped by 6 bases and J by 5 bases; unmatched bases: 2. CDR3 length: 13 residues. Germline assignment: CDR1 SNHLY and CDR2 FYNNEI. This chain's CDR3 is CASRASGGETQYF. The CDR3 DNA is TGTGCCAGCAGAGCTAGCGGGGGGGAGACCCAGTACTTC.

The chain is built from TRBV4-1 and TRBJ2-1; 7 nucleotides match TRBD1. V shed 0 bases and J 1 base; nucleotides not matched to a gene: 0. Germline-derived CDR1 and CDR2 are MGHRA and YSYEKL. The CDR3 is 15 residues long. The CDR3 region has the DNA TGCGCCAGCAGCCAAGACAGGGGGTCCTACAATGAGCAGTTCTTC. This translates into CASSQDRGSYNEQFF.

This clonotype was detected a few times. V and J are TRBV9 and TRBJ2-3, with D unclear. Germline V CDR1 and CDR2: SGDLS, YYNGEE. Deletions cut 2 bases from V and 0 bases from J, with 10 bases between. The CDR3 covers 15 residues. The CDR3 loop reads CASSVDGPSTDTQYF. The CDR3 DNA reads TGTGCCAGCAGCGTGGATGGGCCGAGCACAGATACGCAGTATTTT. Full variable domain (missing parts from reference TRBV9 and TRBJ2-3): DSGVTQTPKHLITATGQRVTLRCSPRSGDLSVYWYQQSLDQGLQFLIQYYNGEERAKGNILERFSAQQFPDLHSELNLSSLELGDSALYFCASSVDGPSTDTQYFGPGTRLTVL.

The chain employs TRBV7-8 and TRBJ2-1, with a weak D call TRBD2 (6 bases). Trimming took off 6 bases at V and 6 bases at J, with 12 bases between the two ends. CDR3 length equals 13 residues. CDR1 is SGHVS and CDR2 is FQNEAQ in the germline V gene. CDR3 DNA: TGTGCCAGCAGGCCTCGGGGGTTCAATGAGCAGTTCTTC. This sequence encodes CASRPRGFNEQFF.

This clonotype came up many times. V usage is TRBV6-1 and J usage is TRBJ2-7, with a weak D call TRBD2 (5 bases). With 5 bases removed from V and 4 bases from J, the gap between germline ends came to 12 bases. Germline loops: CDR1 MNHNS, CDR2 SASEGT. The CDR3 consists of 13 residues. CDR3 protein: CASSSLEGYEQYF. The DNA for the CDR3 is TGTGCCAGCAGTTCCCTCGAGGGTTACGAGCAGTACTTC.

This clonotype came up many times. The chain recombines TRBV6-2 or TRBV6-3 with TRBJ1-1, with 10 positions matching TRBD1. The length of the CDR3 is 13 residues. The V segment lost 8 bases and the J segment 9 bases; nucleotides outside the gene matches: 9. Germline CDR1 is MNHEY and CDR2 is SVGEGT. The CDR3 DNA reads as TGTGCCAGCGGACCGGGACAGGGGTTCAAAGCTTTCTTT. It encodes CASGPGQGFKAFF.

The chain employs TRBV10-2 and TRBJ2-5; D may match TRBD1 or TRBD2 (5 bases each). Germline CDR1 reads WSHSY; CDR2 reads SAAADI. The CDR3 spans 13 residues. The V gene lost 4 bases and the J gene lost 4 bases, with 10 bases spanning the gap. CDR3 amino acids: CASSVRGGETQYF. CDR3 nucleotides: TGCGCCAGCAGTGTGAGGGGCGGAGAGACCCAGTACTTC.

This clonotype has a handful of counts. CDR3 sequence (DNA): TGTGCCAGCAGCTTAGAGGATGTAGGGCAGTACTTC. Its translation is CASSLEDVGQYF. This chain links TRBV7-9 with TRBJ2-7; D gene uncertain. This CDR3 comprises 12 residues. Between the trimmed V and J ends, which lost 1 base and 9 bases, there was a span of 10 bases. Germline CDR1 reads SEHNR; CDR2 reads FQNEAQ (reference sequence). The whole variable domain, remainder taken from reference TRBV7-9 and TRBJ2-7, is DTGVSQNPRHKITKRGQNVTFRCDPISEHNRLYWYRQTLGQGPEFLTYFQNEAQLEKSRLLSDRFSAERPKGSFSTLEIQRTEQGDSAMYLCASSLEDVGQYFGPGTRLTVT.

The V and J genes are TRBV10-2 and TRBJ2-3; D possibly corresponds to TRBD2 (6 bases). The CDR3 is made up of 15 amino acids. V was shortened by 3 bases and J by 2 bases, with 12 bases between the two germline ends. Germline V gene sequence: CDR1 WSHSY, CDR2 SAAADI. For the CDR3, the DNA is TGCGCCAGCAGTGACGCGGGAAGAACCACAGATACGCAGTATTTT. Its translation: CASSDAGRTTDTQYF.

V gene TRBV7-9 combines with J gene TRBJ2-3; D is perhaps TRBD1 or TRBD2 (5 bases each). The CDR3 is 12 residues long. CDR1 is SEHNR and CDR2 is FQNEAQ in the germline V gene (reference sequence). V lost 1 base to trimming and J lost 9 bases, with 8 bases between them. CDR3 nucleotide sequence: TGTGCCAGCAGCTTAGGGGACCGAACGCAGTATTTT. It encodes CASSLGDRTQYF.

This clonotype was seen a few times. The chain joins TRBV6-1 to TRBJ2-2, with 11 bases matching TRBD1. V lost 6 bases to trimming and J lost 9 bases; unmatched junction nucleotides: 15. Germline assignment: CDR1 MNHNS and CDR2 SASEGT. The CDR3 runs 17 residues. CDR3 DNA sequence: TGTGCCAGCAGAAACTCGCTCGGACAGGGGGCGATCCGGGAGCTGTTTTTT. This sequence encodes CASRNSLGQGAIRELFF.

This clonotype was seen ten or more times. This chain links TRBV2 with TRBJ1-3; possibly TRBD1 for D (6 bases). Trimming stripped 6 bases from V and 2 bases from J, with 11 bases between. Germline V gene lookup returns CDR1 SNHLY and CDR2 FYNNEI. The CDR3 length is 14 residues. For the CDR3, the DNA is TGTGCCAGCAGGGTTACAGGGACTGGAAACACCATATATTTT. This translates into CASRVTGTGNTIYF.

This clonotype was counted many times. The chain joins TRBV28 to TRBJ2-7, with D perhaps TRBD1 (6 bases). In germline, CDR1 is MDHEN, CDR2 SYDVKM. Between the trimmed V and J ends, which lost 6 bases and 2 bases, there was a span of 23 bases. The CDR3 extends over 17 amino acids. The CDR3 protein is CASSPRGRAIPPYEQYF. The CDR3 nucleotides are TGTGCCAGCAGCCCCAGGGGCAGGGCAATTCCCCCCTACGAGCAGTACTTC.

This clonotype came up a few times. The rearrangement links TRBV27 to TRBJ1-6; TRBD1 is a possible D gene (5 bases). CDR3 length equals 14 residues. Looked up from germline, CDR1 is MNHEY and CDR2 is SMNVEV (reference sequence). Trimming shortened V by 6 bases and J by 9 bases, and 15 bases separated the two germline ends. CDR3 bases: TGTGCCAGCAGAGGGGAGGAGTATGGTTCACCCCTCCACTTT. Translation gives CASRGEEYGSPLHF.